These 14 T cell receptor beta chains originate from one sample sequenced in a study of regulatory T cells in long-lasting Graves disease. Assembly of TCR beta libraries relied on iRepertoire HTBI primers together with Arm-PCR of CDR3 regions. Via MiXCR, TCRdb re-called the multiplex PCR reads, giving one row per CDR3 protein. The top ten clones hold over 15% of a sample with 400,000 to 500,000 distinct CDR3 sequences, 15% of them seen once. Indicated time point: newly diagnosed GD, antithyroid drugs for less than 3 months. Generation of the TCR library employed RNA extracted from PBMCs. This sample also appeared in a second study, on T cells in Graves' hyperthyroidism and ophthalmopathy.

The sample in question was peripheral blood mononuclear cells (PBMCs), obtained at new diagnosis, from a patient treated with antithyroid drugs. These receptors were taken from a woman aged 25 to 39 with Graves disease.

This clonotype was detected many times. The chain recombines TRBV24-1 with TRBJ1-2; no clear D gene. Germline assignment: CDR1 KGHDR and CDR2 SFDVKD. The CDR3 runs 12 residues. Trimming pared 3 bases from V and 8 bases from J, leaving 9 bases between. CDR3 nucleotides: TGTGCCACCAGTGATCCTGTGGGAGGCTACACCTTC. Its protein is CATSDPVGGYTF.

The sample holds a few counts of this clonotype. This chain links TRBV27 with TRBJ1-3, with D tentatively TRBD1 (6 bases). This CDR3 contains 15 residues. Between the trimmed V and J ends, which lost 3 bases and 2 bases, there was a span of 11 bases. In germline, CDR1 is MNHEY, CDR2 SMNVEV (reference sequence). In DNA, the CDR3 is TGTGCCAGCAGTTTGTCCGGACAGACTGGAAACACCATATATTTT. It is translated as CASSLSGQTGNTIYF.

The genes are TRBV19 and TRBJ2-5; 8 positions match TRBD1. The junction had 13 bases not matched to a gene; V was cut back by 7 bases and J by 6 bases. The CDR3 runs to 15 residues. Germline CDR1 LNHDA, CDR2 SQIVND (reference sequence). The CDR3 reads CASTVLETGDQTQYF. In nucleotides, the CDR3 is TGTGCCAGTACGGTTCTCGAGACAGGGGACCAGACCCAGTACTTC.

Many counts were recorded for this clonotype. This chain connects TRBV10-3 to TRBJ1-1, with D possibly TRBD1 on 5 matching bases. This CDR3 comprises 15 residues. The germline V gene encodes CDR1 ENHRY and CDR2 SYGVKD. Deletions cut 0 bases from V and 5 bases from J, with 13 bases between. The DNA for the CDR3 is TGTGCCATCAGTGAGTCTGGGCAGGGAAGTACTGAAGCTTTCTTT. Translating it yields CAISESGQGSTEAFF.

The chain links TRBV5-1 to TRBJ2-3; D is undetermined. Trimming took 4 bases from V and 3 from J, leaving 15 bases between them. In germline, CDR1 is SGHRS, CDR2 YFSETQ. This CDR3 contains 15 residues. The DNA of the CDR3 is TGCGCCAGCAGCGGCGAGTTGCCGGGTACAGATACGCAGTATTTT. Translating gives CASSGELPGTDTQYF.

The rearrangement uses TRBV14 and TRBJ2-1; the match to TRBD1 covers 8 bases. The CDR3 has 17 residues. V was clipped by 2 bases and J by 7 bases; unmatched bases: 13. CDR1 and CDR2 (germline): SGHDN, FVKESK. The CDR3 DNA reads as TGTGCCAGCAGCCAAAAACCTGACAGGGGTAAGGTAAATGAGCAGTTCTTC. Its translation: CASSQKPDRGKVNEQFF.

V usage is TRBV7-9 and J usage is TRBJ2-7, with 7 bases aligning to TRBD2. The ends lost 5 bases at V and 2 bases at J; junction bases unmatched: 6. This CDR3 has 14 amino acids. The germline gives CDR1 SEHNR, CDR2 FQNEAQ (reference sequence). The CDR3 loop is CASSPPGGAYEQYF. Here the CDR3 DNA reads TGTGCCAGCAGCCCGCCTGGGGGGGCCTACGAGCAGTACTTC. Based on the CDR3 plus reference TRBV7-9 and TRBJ2-7, the full variable domain is DTGVSQNPRHKITKRGQNVTFRCDPISEHNRLYWYRQTLGQGPEFLTYFQNEAQLEKSRLLSDRFSAERPKGSFSTLEIQRTEQGDSAMYLCASSPPGGAYEQYFGPGTRLTVT.

The rearrangement links TRBV6-2 or TRBV6-3 to TRBJ2-7, with D perhaps assigned TRBD1 or TRBD2 (5 bases each). The germline gives CDR1 MNHEY, CDR2 SVGEGT. The CDR3 extends over 15 amino acids. Trimming removed 4 bases from V and 2 bases from J, with 15 bases in between. In DNA form, the CDR3 reads TGTGCCAGCAGTTCAAACCGGGACCTCACCTACGAGCAGTACTTC. Protein sequence: CASSSNRDLTYEQYF.

This clonotype has ten or more counts. The chain has TRBV7-2 and TRBJ2-7, with D perhaps given as TRBD1 or TRBD2 (5 bases each). Germline V CDR1 and CDR2: SGHTA, FQGNSA. This CDR3 has 17 amino acids. Trimming cost V 5 bases and J 1 base, with 21 bases left between them. CDR3 in amino acids: CASSLHSWDQLSYEQYF. DNA for the CDR3: TGTGCCAGCAGCCTACACTCCTGGGACCAGTTGTCCTACGAGCAGTACTTC.

This clonotype was recorded at least ten times. This rearrangement joins TRBV7-9 to TRBJ2-1; 8 nucleotides line up with TRBD2. V lost 4 bases and J lost 8; bases outside the gene matches: 1. The germline CDR1 and CDR2 sequences are SEHNR and FQNEAQ (reference sequence). CDR3 size: 12 residues. Written as DNA, the CDR3 is TGTGCCAGCAGCTCACTAGCGGATGAGCAGTTCTTC. It yields the protein CASSSLADEQFF.

This clonotype was counted many times. The chain joins TRBV5-1 to TRBJ2-1; D uncertain. Per the germline V gene, CDR1 is SGHRS and CDR2 is YFSETQ. The CDR3 totals 15 residues. V was clipped by 0 bases and J by 0 bases, with 7 bases between them. The CDR3: CASSLAADSYNEQFF. Written as DNA, the CDR3 is TGCGCCAGCAGCTTGGCGGCTGACTCCTACAATGAGCAGTTCTTC. Based on the CDR3 plus reference TRBV5-1 and TRBJ2-1, the full variable domain is KAGVTQTPRYLIKTRGQQVTLSCSPISGHRSVSWYQQTPGQGLQFLFEYFSETQRNKGNFPGRFSGRQFSNSRSEMNVSTLELGDSALYLCASSLAADSYNEQFFGPGTRLTVL.

In this sample, this clonotype turned up a few times. The chain recombines TRBV11-2 with TRBJ1-3, with 7 bases that match TRBD1. J was trimmed by 2 bases and V by 6 bases; bases with no gene match: 4. The germline V gene encodes CDR1 SGHAT and CDR2 FQNNGV. CDR3 length: 14 residues. The CDR3 is CASRVGTAGNTIYF. The CDR3 DNA reads as TGTGCCAGCAGGGTAGGGACAGCTGGAAACACCATATATTTT.

This clonotype showed up many times. The chain joins TRBV3-1 to TRBJ2-2, with 10 bases matching TRBD2. V lost 4 bases to trimming and J lost 5 bases; unmatched junction nucleotides: 7. CDR1 is LGHDT and CDR2 is YNNKEL in the germline V gene (reference sequence). The length of the CDR3 is 16 residues. The chain's CDR3 is CASSRRAGGPTGELFF. The CDR3 nucleotides read TGTGCCAGCAGCCGTAGAGCGGGAGGGCCGACCGGGGAGCTGTTTTTT.

At least ten counts were recorded for this clonotype. V gene TRBV12-3 or TRBV12-4 combines with J gene TRBJ1-1; D gene ambiguous. V dropped 6 bases and J dropped 0 bases, with 8 bases sitting between them. This CDR3 is 13 amino acids long. Here the CDR3 DNA reads TGTGCCAGCAGCATCGACTTGAACACTGAAGCTTTCTTT. It yields the protein CASSIDLNTEAFF.